This T cell receptor beta chain was obtained from a study of Ad26.COV2.S vaccination and SARS-CoV-2 variants. As for the study in general: Intramuscular Ad26.COV2.S doses were given once or twice, 56 days apart.

General study results and limits: After vaccination, reports described spike-specific CD8+ and CD4+ T cell responses as showing substantial breadth.

Stated treatment: some 19 received Ad26.COV2.S at low or high dose, single or two shots; roughly five received placebo; per-sample allocation not given. Day 63 after the first vaccine or placebo injection was the time point for sampling. Only a few counts were recorded for this clone. Its antigen is unidentified. In germline, CDR1 is SGHTA, CDR2 FQGTGA. The CDR3 is made up of 17 amino acids. The V gene end was trimmed by 0 bases and the J gene end by 0 bases; junction bases not matched to a gene: 7. Here immunoSEQ multiplex PCR was the method, and the copy in TCRdb shows in-frame clones only, minus some. The sample shows over 400,000 clones, 85% to 90% of them seen only once.

The specimen was peripheral blood, collected in a trial of Ad26.COV2.S vaccine versus placebo. This clonotype was obtained from a person between 18 and 65 years old who received the Ad26.COV2.S COVID-19 vaccine or a placebo. The rearrangement uses TRBV7-3 and TRBJ2-5, with 7 bases aligning to TRBD2. Here the CDR3 DNA reads TGTGCCAGCAGCTTAACGCCCGGACTAGGGCACCAAGAGACCCAGTACTTC. It codes for CASSLTPGLGHQETQYF.